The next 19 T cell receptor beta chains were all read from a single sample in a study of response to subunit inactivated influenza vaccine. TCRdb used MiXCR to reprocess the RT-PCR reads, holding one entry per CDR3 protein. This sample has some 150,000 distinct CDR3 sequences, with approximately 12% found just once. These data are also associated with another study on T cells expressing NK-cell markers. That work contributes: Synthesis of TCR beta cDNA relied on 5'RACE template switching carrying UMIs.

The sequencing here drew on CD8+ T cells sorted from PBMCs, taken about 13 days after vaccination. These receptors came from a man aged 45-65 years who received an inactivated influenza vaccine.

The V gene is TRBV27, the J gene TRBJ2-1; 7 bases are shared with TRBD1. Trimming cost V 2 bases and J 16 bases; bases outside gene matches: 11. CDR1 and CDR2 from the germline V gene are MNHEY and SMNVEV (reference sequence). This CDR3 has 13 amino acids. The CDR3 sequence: CASSLATRDSLFF. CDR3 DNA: TGTGCCAGCAGTTTAGCTACTAGGGACAGTCTTTTCTTC.

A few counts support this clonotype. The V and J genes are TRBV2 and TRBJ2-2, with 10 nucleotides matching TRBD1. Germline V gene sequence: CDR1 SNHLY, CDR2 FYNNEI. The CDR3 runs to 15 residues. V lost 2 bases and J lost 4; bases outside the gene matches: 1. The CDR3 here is CASSERQGATGELFF. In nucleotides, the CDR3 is TGTGCCAGCAGTGAAAGACAGGGGGCCACCGGGGAGCTGTTTTTT.

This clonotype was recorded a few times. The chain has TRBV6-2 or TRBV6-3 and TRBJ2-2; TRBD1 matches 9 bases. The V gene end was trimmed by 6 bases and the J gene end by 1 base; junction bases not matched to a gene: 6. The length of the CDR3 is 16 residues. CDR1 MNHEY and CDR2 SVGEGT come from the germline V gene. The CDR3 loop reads CASSSTGGWNTGELFF. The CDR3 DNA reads TGTGCCAGCAGCAGTACAGGGGGCTGGAACACCGGGGAGCTGTTTTTT.

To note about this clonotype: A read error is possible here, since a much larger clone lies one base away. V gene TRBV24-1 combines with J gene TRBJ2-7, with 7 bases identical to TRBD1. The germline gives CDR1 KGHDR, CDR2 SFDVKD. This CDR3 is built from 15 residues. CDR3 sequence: CASSDPRRQGDEQYF. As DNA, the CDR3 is TGTGCCTCCAGTGATCCCCGAAGACAGGGAGACGAGCAGTACTTC.

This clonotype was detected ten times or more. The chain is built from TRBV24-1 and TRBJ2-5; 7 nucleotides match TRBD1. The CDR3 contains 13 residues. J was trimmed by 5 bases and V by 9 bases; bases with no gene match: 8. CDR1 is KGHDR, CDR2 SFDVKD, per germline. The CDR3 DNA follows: TGTGCCACCGGATCTGGGACAGATGAGACCCAGTACTTC. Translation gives CATGSGTDETQYF.

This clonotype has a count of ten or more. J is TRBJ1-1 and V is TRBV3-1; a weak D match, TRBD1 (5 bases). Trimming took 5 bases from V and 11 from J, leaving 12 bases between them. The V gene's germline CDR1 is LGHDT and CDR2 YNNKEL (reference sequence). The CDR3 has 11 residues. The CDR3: CASSSGQTAFF. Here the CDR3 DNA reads TGTGCCAGCAGCTCCGGACAAACGGCTTTCTTT.

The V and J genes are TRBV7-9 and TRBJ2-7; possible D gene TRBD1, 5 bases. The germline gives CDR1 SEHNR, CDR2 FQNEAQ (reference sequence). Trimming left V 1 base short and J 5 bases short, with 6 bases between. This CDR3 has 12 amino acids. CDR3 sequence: CASSLGTNEQYF. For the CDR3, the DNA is TGTGCCAGCAGCTTAGGGACAAACGAGCAGTACTTC.

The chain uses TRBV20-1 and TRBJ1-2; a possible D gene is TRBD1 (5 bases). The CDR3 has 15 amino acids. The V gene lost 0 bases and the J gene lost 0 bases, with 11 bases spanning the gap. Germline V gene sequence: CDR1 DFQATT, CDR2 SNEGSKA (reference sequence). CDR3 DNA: TGCAGTGCTAGAGATCTTAAGGGGCCTAACTATGGCTACACCTTC. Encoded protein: CSARDLKGPNYGYTF.

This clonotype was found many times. DNA of the CDR3: TGTGCCAGCAGCTTAGGGACGAACACTGAAGCTTTCTTT. Its translation is CASSLGTNTEAFF. V and J are TRBV7-9 and TRBJ1-1; D gene unclear. This CDR3 spans 13 amino acids. From germline, CDR1 is SEHNR and CDR2 FQNEAQ (reference sequence). V dropped 1 base and J dropped 1 base, with 4 bases sitting between them.

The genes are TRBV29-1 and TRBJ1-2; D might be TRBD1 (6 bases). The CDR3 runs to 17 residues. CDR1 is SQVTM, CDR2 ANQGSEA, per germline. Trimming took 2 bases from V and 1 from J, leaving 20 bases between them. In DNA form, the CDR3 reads TGCAGCGTTGAACAATTCTACCGGGACACCAGTAACTATGGCTACACCTTC. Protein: CSVEQFYRDTSNYGYTF. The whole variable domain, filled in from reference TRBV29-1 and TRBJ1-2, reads SAVISQKPSRDICQRGTSLTIQCQVDSQVTMMFWYRQQPGQSLTLIATANQGSEATYESGFVIDKFPISRPNLTFSTLTVSNMSPEDSSIYLCSVEQFYRDTSNYGYTFGSGTRLTVV.

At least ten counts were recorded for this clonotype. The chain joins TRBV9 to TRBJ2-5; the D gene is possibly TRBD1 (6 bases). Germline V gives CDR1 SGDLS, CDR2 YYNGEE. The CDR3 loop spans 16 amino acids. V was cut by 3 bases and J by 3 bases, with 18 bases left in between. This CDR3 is CASSAPRTDPEETQYF. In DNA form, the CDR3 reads TGTGCCAGCAGCGCCCCCCGGACAGACCCTGAAGAGACCCAGTACTTC.

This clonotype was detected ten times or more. Written as DNA, the CDR3 is TGTGCCAGCAGTGAAGTGGGGGGGTCCTACGAGCAGTACTTC. Translating it yields CASSEVGGSYEQYF. The chain combines TRBV6-1 with TRBJ2-7; 7 bases are shared with TRBD2. Unmatched junction bases numbered 1, after V lost 1 base and J lost 1 base. The CDR3 is made up of 14 amino acids. CDR1 is MNHNS and CDR2 is SASEGT in the germline V gene.

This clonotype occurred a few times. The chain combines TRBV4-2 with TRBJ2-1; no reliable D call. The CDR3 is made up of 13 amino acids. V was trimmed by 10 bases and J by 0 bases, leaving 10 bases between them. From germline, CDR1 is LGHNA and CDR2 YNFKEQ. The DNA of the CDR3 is TGTGCCACCAGAGGAAGCTCCTACAATGAGCAGTTCTTC. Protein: CATRGSSYNEQFF.

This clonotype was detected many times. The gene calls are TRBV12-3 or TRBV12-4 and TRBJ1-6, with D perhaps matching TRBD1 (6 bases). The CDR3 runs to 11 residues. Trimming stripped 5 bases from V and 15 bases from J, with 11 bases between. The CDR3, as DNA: TGTGCCAGCAGTCCGGACAGTCGCCTCCACTTT. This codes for CASSPDSRLHF.

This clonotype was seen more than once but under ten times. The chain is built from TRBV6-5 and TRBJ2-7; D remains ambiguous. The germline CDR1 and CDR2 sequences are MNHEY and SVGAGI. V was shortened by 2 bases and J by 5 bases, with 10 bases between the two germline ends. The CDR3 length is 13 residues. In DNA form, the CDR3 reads TGTGCCAGCAGTTACCTTCGAGAGAACGAGCAGTACTTC. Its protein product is CASSYLRENEQYF.

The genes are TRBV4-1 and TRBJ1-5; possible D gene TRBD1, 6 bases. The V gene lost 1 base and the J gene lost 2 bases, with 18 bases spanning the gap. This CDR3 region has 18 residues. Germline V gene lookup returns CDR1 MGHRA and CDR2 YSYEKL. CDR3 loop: CASSQVPQGVGGNQPQHF. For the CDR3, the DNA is TGCGCCAGCAGCCAAGTACCACAGGGCGTAGGTGGCAATCAGCCCCAGCATTTT.

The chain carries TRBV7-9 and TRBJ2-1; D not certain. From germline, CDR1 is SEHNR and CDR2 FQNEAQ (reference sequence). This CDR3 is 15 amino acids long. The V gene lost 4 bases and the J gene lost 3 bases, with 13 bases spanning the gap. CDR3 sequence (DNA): TGTGCCAGCAGCTGGGATCGTTCTGGCTACAATGAGCAGTTCTTC. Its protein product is CASSWDRSGYNEQFF.

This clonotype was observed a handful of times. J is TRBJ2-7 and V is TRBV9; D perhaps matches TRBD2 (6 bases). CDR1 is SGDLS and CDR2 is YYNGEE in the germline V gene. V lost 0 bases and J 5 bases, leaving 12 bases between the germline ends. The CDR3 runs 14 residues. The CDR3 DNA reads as TGTGCCAGCAGCGTAGATGAGGGGAGGAACGAGCAGTACTTC. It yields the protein CASSVDEGRNEQYF. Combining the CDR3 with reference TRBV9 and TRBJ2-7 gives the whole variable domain DSGVTQTPKHLITATGQRVTLRCSPRSGDLSVYWYQQSLDQGLQFLIQYYNGEERAKGNILERFSAQQFPDLHSELNLSSLELGDSALYFCASSVDEGRNEQYFGPGTRLTVT.

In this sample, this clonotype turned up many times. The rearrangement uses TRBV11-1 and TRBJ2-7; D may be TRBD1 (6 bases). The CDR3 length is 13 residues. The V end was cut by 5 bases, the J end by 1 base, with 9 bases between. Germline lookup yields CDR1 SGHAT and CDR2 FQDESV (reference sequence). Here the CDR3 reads CASSLRGSYEQYF. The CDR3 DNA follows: TGTGCCAGCAGCCTCAGGGGTTCCTACGAGCAGTACTTC.